The 22 T cell receptor beta chains listed next were all sequenced from one sample in a study of preoperative IRX-2 immunotherapy in early breast cancer. The repertoire was sequenced with immunoSEQ multiplex PCR; TCRdb's copy has only in-frame clones and lacks some. Counted here are almost 35,000 clones, about 96% occurring once; the ten biggest clones make up approximately 6.5%. Indicated treatment: preoperative locoregional IRX-2 cytokine immunotherapy. Specimen collection occurred from a patient treated with IRX-2 immunotherapy. These TCRs come from a human donor with breast cancer.

The chain combines TRBV9 with TRBJ1-2, with unresolved D. Per germline, CDR1 SGDLS and CDR2 YYNGEE. This CDR3 contains 11 residues. V was trimmed by 3 bases and J by 7 bases, leaving 7 bases between them. The CDR3 DNA sequence: TGTGCCAGCAGCGGCCTAGGTGGCTACACCTTC. Translated, it gives CASSGLGGYTF.

The chain recombines TRBV13 with TRBJ1-2; D ambiguous. CDR1 is PRHDT, CDR2 FYEKMQ, per germline (reference sequence). Trimming removed 7 bases from V and 4 bases from J, with 13 bases in between. The CDR3 runs to 13 residues. The CDR3 coding sequence is TGTGCCAGCACCTCGGGCGGGCGCTATGGCTACACCTTC. This gives the protein CASTSGGRYGYTF.

The rearrangement uses TRBV18 and TRBJ2-5; D may be TRBD1 or TRBD2 (7 bases each). V lost 5 bases and J lost 4, with 20 bases in between. This CDR3 spans 16 amino acids. The germline V gene has CDR1 KGHSH and CDR2 LQKENI. DNA of the CDR3: TGTGCCAGCTCAGACATCTGGACAGGCGGGGGAGAGACCCAGTACTTC. It specifies CASSDIWTGGGETQYF. Using reference TRBV18 and TRBJ2-5 for the parts outside the CDR3, the full variable domain is NAGVMQNPRHLVRRRGQEARLRCSPMKGHSHVYWYRQLPEEGLKFMVYLQKENIIDESGMPKERFSAEFPKEGPSILRIQQVVRGDSAAYFCASSDIWTGGGETQYFGPGTRLLVL.

The chain employs TRBV11-1 and TRBJ1-6; 12 bases are shared with TRBD1. Trimming cost V 4 bases and J 9 bases; bases outside gene matches: 4. The CDR3 loop spans 15 amino acids. The germline gives CDR1 SGHAT, CDR2 FQDESV (reference sequence). CDR3 sequence: CASSSRDRGLSPLHF. For the CDR3, the DNA is TGTGCCAGCAGCTCCCGGGACAGGGGGCTTTCACCCCTCCACTTT.

The rearrangement links TRBV29-1 to TRBJ2-7, with TRBD1 as a possible D gene (5 bases). Trimming removed 3 bases at V and 6 bases at J, with 15 bases between. Germline V gene lookup returns CDR1 SQVTM and CDR2 ANQGSEA. The CDR3 covers 13 residues. CDR3: CSVEGQVGREQYF. The CDR3 DNA follows: TGCAGCGTTGAGGGGCAGGTGGGCCGCGAGCAGTACTTC.

V gene TRBV4-2 combines with J gene TRBJ2-7, with TRBD2 matching 8 bases. CDR3 length: 16 amino acids. Per germline, CDR1 LGHNA and CDR2 YNFKEQ. V was clipped by 0 bases and J by 3 bases; unmatched bases: 7. Here the CDR3 DNA reads TGTGCCAGCAGCCAAGAGATCGCGGGAGGAGGCTACGAGCAGTACTTC. It yields the protein CASSQEIAGGGYEQYF.

The chain uses TRBV6-6 and TRBJ2-3; D remains unclear. CDR1 and CDR2 (germline): MNHNY, SVGAGI (reference sequence). The CDR3 extends over 13 amino acids. Trimming left V 8 bases short and J 2 bases short, with 11 bases between. The CDR3 here is CASGRRNTDTQYF. CDR3 sequence (DNA): TGTGCCAGCGGTAGGCGGAACACAGATACGCAGTATTTT.

This sequence joins TRBV6-5 and TRBJ2-7; TRBD1 aligns across 7 bases. V lost 5 bases and J lost 10; bases outside the gene matches: 8. The V gene's germline CDR1 is MNHEY and CDR2 SVGAGI. The CDR3 sequence is 12 residues long. CDR3 in amino acids: CASSRGQARQYF. CDR3 in DNA: TGTGCCAGCAGTCGAGGACAGGCCCGCCAGTACTTC.

This sequence joins TRBV7-9 and TRBJ2-7; a weak D match, TRBD1 (6 bases). The V gene lost 7 bases and the J gene lost 2 bases, with 21 bases spanning the gap. Germline V lookup: CDR1 SEHNR, CDR2 FQNEAQ (reference sequence). The length of the CDR3 is 16 residues. CDR3 residues: CASTDPNRDTPYEQYF. The CDR3 DNA is TGTGCCAGCACCGACCCCAACCGGGACACCCCCTACGAGCAGTACTTC. Looking up the rest from reference TRBV7-9 and TRBJ2-7 gives the full variable domain: DTGVSQNPRHKITKRGQNVTFRCDPISEHNRLYWYRQTLGQGPEFLTYFQNEAQLEKSRLLSDRFSAERPKGSFSTLEIQRTEQGDSAMYLCASTDPNRDTPYEQYFGPGTRLTVT.

The J gene is TRBJ1-2, the V gene TRBV4-1; 8 nucleotides align to TRBD1. V lost 2 bases to trimming and J lost 0 bases; unmatched junction nucleotides: 8. CDR1 is MGHRA and CDR2 is YSYEKL in the germline V gene. The CDR3 has 17 amino acids. CDR3 residues: CASSQPGQARANYGYTF. In DNA, the CDR3 is TGCGCCAGCAGCCAACCGGGACAGGCTCGAGCTAACTATGGCTACACCTTC.

The chain employs TRBV29-1 and TRBJ2-7; unclear D gene. This CDR3 is built from 13 residues. Per germline, CDR1 SQVTM and CDR2 ANQGSEA. V lost 4 bases and J 2 bases, leaving 12 bases between the germline ends. The CDR3 region is CSVVGLEAYEQYF. CDR3 DNA sequence: TGCAGCGTTGTTGGGCTAGAAGCCTACGAGCAGTACTTC.

The chain has TRBV30 and TRBJ2-1; 8 positions agree with TRBD2. The CDR3 length is 15 residues. J lost 7 bases, V lost 5 bases, and 13 bases had no gene match. Germline V gene data show CDR1 as GTSNPN and CDR2 as SVGIG (reference sequence). Written as DNA, the CDR3 is TGTGCCTGGTGTGGGGAGCGGGAGTTGGGAAATGAGCAGTTCTTC. Residues: CAWCGERELGNEQFF.

The chain uses TRBV6-6 and TRBJ1-2; tentative D call: TRBD1 (5 bases). The CDR3 has 15 amino acids. Germline CDR1 is MNHNY and CDR2 is SVGAGI (reference sequence). The V and J ends lost 6 bases and 3 bases respectively, with 17 bases between them. The CDR3 sequence is CASRYEAGFHYGYTF. DNA of the CDR3: TGTGCCAGCAGATACGAGGCAGGGTTTCACTATGGCTACACCTTC.

V usage is TRBV7-3 and J usage is TRBJ2-1, with 10 bases fitting TRBD1. The CDR3 covers 17 residues. Germline V gene sequence: CDR1 SGHTA, CDR2 FQGTGA. V was clipped by 5 bases and J by 3 bases; unmatched bases: 10. The CDR3 DNA sequence: TGTGCCAGCAGCCCACAGGGGACAGGGGCAGGCTACAATGAGCAGTTCTTC. Its protein is CASSPQGTGAGYNEQFF.

This sequence joins TRBV25-1 and TRBJ2-3; 7 positions agree with TRBD1. Looked up from germline, CDR1 is MGHDK and CDR2 is SYGVNS. V shed 4 bases, J shed 4 bases, and the junction held 8 bases outside the gene matches. The CDR3 contains 15 residues. The CDR3 sequence: CASSGQGDRADTQYF. The CDR3 bases are TGTGCCAGCAGTGGGCAGGGGGATCGGGCAGATACGCAGTATTTT.

The CDR3 reads CASLAGGLREQYF. The CDR3 nucleotides read TGTGCCAGCCTGGCGGGGGGGCTAAGGGAGCAGTACTTC. The chain combines TRBV2 with TRBJ2-7; 9 bases align to TRBD2. The CDR3 totals 13 residues. After removal of 8 bases from V and 7 bases from J, the junction contained 9 bases not matched to a gene. CDR1 and CDR2 (germline): SNHLY, FYNNEI.

The table lists this clone with a count of one. The chain has TRBV19 and TRBJ1-6; D is ambiguous. The germline V gene has CDR1 LNHDA and CDR2 SQIVND (reference sequence). CDR3 length: 15 residues. With 3 bases removed from V and 8 bases from J, the gap between germline ends came to 14 bases. For the CDR3, the DNA is TGTGCCAGTAGTATCGGAGGGCCTAATTATTCACCCCTCCACTTT. Protein sequence: CASSIGGPNYSPLHF.

V usage is TRBV11-2 and J usage is TRBJ2-2, with 7 bases that match TRBD2. The ends lost 7 bases at V and 7 bases at J; junction bases unmatched: 9. Germline V CDR1 and CDR2: SGHAT, FQNNGV. The CDR3 spans 14 residues. The CDR3: CASMGGGMVGELFF. The CDR3 DNA is TGTGCCAGCATGGGGGGGGGAATGGTCGGGGAGCTGTTTTTT.

Here the CDR3 DNA reads TGTGCCACCAGCAGAGTCGGTAGGGACGCGGAGTTCTTC. Translated, it gives CATSRVGRDAEFF. The chain has TRBV15 and TRBJ2-1; D could derive from TRBD1 or TRBD2 (5 bases each). The germline V and J ends were trimmed by 1 base and 14 bases, with 15 bases remaining between them. CDR1 is LNHNV, CDR2 YYDKDF, per germline (reference sequence). The CDR3 length is 13 residues.

The chain recombines TRBV10-3 with TRBJ2-3; D is unresolved. Trimming removed 7 bases from V and 6 bases from J, with 8 bases in between. Germline loops: CDR1 ENHRY, CDR2 SYGVKD. This CDR3 is 11 amino acids long. CDR3 sequence reads: CAIKQRDTQYF. CDR3 coding DNA: TGTGCCATCAAGCAGAGGGATACGCAGTATTTT.

The rearrangement joins TRBV21-1 to TRBJ2-3; TRBD2, the table's D call, lacks a check against the DNA. TRBV21-1 is a pseudogene segment. There are 12 residues in the CDR3. CDR3 residues: CASPPVADTQYF. CDR3 sequence (DNA): TGTGCCAGCCCACCGGTCGCAGATACGCAGTATTTT.

CDR3 in amino acids: CASSFTGASTPSTDTQYF. CDR3 DNA sequence: TGCGCCAGCAGCTTCACAGGGGCGTCAACACCTAGCACAGATACGCAGTATTTT. This chain uses TRBV5-1 with TRBJ2-3; 7 bases are shared with TRBD1. CDR1 SGHRS and CDR2 YFSETQ come from the germline V gene. This CDR3 has 18 amino acids. Losses at the gene ends were 2 bases for V and 0 bases for J; bases not matched to a gene: 12. Full variable domain (missing parts from reference TRBV5-1 and TRBJ2-3): KAGVTQTPRYLIKTRGQQVTLSCSPISGHRSVSWYQQTPGQGLQFLFEYFSETQRNKGNFPGRFSGRQFSNSRSEMNVSTLELGDSALYLCASSFTGASTPSTDTQYFGPGTRLTVL.